This T cell receptor beta chain was recorded in a study of blood T cells in healthy people across ages. Germline CDR1 is SGHTA and CDR2 is FQGNSA. Trimming took 5 bases from V and 7 from J, leaving 15 bases between them. There are 13 residues in the CDR3. Regarding this clonotype: The antigen remains undetermined.

Study findings and constraints: In older individuals, TCR beta diversity per million T cells was lower, falling roughly linearly with age. It was the long-lived donors that had more naive CD4+ cells and higher diversity than aged donors.

Primed by a sample-barcoded 5' primer and a J-beta primer mix, a second PCR proceeded for about 6 to 11 cycles. A 12-random-nucleotide template-switch adaptor tagged each cDNA molecule. TCRdb itself ran the 5' RACE reads through MiXCR, one entry per CDR3 protein. The data contain 910,000 or so distinct CDR3 sequences, just over 50% of them singletons. The sequencing input was blood. J is TRBJ2-7 and V is TRBV7-2; D gene unclear. The receptor was isolated from a woman aged 55-75 years in good health. CDR3 region: CASSRGVTGEQYF. CDR3 coding DNA: TGTGCCAGCAGCCGTGGAGTGACTGGTGAGCAGTACTTC.